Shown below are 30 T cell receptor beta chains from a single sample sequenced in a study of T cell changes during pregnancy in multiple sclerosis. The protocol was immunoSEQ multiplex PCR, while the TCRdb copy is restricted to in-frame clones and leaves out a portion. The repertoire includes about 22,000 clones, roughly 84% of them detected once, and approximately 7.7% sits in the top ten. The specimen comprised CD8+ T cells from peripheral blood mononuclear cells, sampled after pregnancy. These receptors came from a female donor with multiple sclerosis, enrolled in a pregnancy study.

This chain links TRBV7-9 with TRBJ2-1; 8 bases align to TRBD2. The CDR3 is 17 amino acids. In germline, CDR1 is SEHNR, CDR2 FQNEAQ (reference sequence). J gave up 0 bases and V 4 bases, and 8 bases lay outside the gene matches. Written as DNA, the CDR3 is TGTGCCAGCAGCTCTGGAACCGGGACTAGCTCCTACAATGAGCAGTTCTTC. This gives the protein CASSSGTGTSSYNEQFF.

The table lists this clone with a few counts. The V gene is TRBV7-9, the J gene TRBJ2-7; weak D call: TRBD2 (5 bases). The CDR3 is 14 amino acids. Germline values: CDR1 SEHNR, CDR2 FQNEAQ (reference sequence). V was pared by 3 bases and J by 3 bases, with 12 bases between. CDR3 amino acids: CASSLEEGYYEQYF. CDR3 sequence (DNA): TGTGCCAGCAGCTTGGAAGAGGGCTACTACGAGCAGTACTTC.

CDR3: CSAETITYGYTF. The DNA of the CDR3 is TGCAGCGCCGAGACAATTACCTATGGCTACACCTTC. The rearrangement joins TRBV29-1 to TRBJ1-2; D ambiguous. This CDR3 comprises 12 residues. Between the trimmed V and J ends, which lost 7 bases and 4 bases, there was a span of 13 bases. Germline CDR1 and CDR2: SQVTM and ANQGSEA.

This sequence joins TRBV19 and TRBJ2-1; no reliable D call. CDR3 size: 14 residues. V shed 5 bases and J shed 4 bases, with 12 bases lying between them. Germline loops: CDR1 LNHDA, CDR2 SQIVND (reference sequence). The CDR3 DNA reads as TGTGCCAGTAGTGTTCAGACTGGGTACAATGAGCAGTTCTTC. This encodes CASSVQTGYNEQFF.

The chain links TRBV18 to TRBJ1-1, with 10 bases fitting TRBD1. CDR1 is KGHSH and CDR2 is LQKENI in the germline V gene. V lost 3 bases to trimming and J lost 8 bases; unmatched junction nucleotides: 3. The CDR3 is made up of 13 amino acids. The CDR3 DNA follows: TGTGCCAGCTCACCGGGACAGGGGTCAGAAGCTTTCTTT. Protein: CASSPGQGSEAFF. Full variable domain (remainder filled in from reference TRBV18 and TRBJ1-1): NAGVMQNPRHLVRRRGQEARLRCSPMKGHSHVYWYRQLPEEGLKFMVYLQKENIIDESGMPKERFSAEFPKEGPSILRIQQVVRGDSAAYFCASSPGQGSEAFFGQGTRLTVV.

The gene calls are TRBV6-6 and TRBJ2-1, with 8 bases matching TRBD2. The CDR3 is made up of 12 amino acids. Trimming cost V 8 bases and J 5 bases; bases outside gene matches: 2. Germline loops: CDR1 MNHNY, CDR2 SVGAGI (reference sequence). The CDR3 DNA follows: TGTGCCAGCCTAGCGGGTCACAATGAGCAGTTCTTC. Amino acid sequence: CASLAGHNEQFF.

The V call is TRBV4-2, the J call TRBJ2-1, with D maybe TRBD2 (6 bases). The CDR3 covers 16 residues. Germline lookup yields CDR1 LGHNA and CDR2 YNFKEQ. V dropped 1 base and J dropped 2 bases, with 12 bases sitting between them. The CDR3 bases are TGTGCCAGCAGCCAAGTAGGGGCTAGCGCCTACAATGAGCAGTTCTTC. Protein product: CASSQVGASAYNEQFF.

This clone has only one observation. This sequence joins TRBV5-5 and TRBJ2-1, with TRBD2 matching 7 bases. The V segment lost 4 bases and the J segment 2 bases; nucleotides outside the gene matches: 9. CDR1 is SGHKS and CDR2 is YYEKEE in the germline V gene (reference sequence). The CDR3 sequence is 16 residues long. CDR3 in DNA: TGTGCCAGCAGCGTAGGGGAGGGAGTCACCTACAATGAGCAGTTCTTC. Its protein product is CASSVGEGVTYNEQFF.

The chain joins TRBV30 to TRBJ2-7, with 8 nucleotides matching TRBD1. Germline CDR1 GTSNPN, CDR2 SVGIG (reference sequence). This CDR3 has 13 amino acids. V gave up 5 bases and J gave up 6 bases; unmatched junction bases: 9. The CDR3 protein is CAWEGQGGAEQYF. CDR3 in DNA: TGTGCCTGGGAAGGACAGGGTGGAGCCGAGCAGTACTTC.

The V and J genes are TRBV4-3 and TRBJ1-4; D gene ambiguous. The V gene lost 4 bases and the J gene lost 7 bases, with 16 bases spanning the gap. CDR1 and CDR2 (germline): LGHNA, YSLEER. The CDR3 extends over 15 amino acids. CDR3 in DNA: TGCGCCAGCAGCCTCATAAATCGGGGAAGTGAAAAACTGTTTTTT. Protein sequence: CASSLINRGSEKLFF.

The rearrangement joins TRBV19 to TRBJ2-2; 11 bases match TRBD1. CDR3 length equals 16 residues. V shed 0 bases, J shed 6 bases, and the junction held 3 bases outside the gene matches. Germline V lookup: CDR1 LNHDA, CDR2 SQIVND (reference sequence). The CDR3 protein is CASSIDGGQGAGELFF. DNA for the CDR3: TGTGCCAGTAGTATAGATGGGGGACAGGGGGCCGGGGAGCTGTTTTTT.

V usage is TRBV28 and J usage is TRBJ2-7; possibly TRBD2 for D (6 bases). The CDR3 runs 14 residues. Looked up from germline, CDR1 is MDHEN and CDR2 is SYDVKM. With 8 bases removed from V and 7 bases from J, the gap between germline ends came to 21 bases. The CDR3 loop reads CASSLRGNREEQYF. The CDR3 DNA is TGTGCCAGCTCTTTGAGAGGGAACCGGGAGGAGCAGTACTTC.

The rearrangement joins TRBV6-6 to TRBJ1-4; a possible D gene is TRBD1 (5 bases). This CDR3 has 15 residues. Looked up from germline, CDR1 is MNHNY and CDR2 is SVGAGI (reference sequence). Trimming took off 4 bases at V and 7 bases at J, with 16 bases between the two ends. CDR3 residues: CASSLTERTGEKLFF. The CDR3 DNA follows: TGTGCCAGCAGTTTGACAGAAAGGACGGGTGAAAAACTGTTTTTT.

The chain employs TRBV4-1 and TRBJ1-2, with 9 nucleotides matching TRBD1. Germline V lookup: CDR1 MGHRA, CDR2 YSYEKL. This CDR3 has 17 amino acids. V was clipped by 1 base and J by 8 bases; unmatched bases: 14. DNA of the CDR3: TGCGCCAGCAGCCAAGTTAATATATACAGGGGGCGCCGAGGCTACACCTTC. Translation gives CASSQVNIYRGRRGYTF.

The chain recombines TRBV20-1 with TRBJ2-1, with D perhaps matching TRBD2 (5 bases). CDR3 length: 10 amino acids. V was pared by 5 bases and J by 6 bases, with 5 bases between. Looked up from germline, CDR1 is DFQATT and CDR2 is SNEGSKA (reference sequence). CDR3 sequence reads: CSAGLNEQFF. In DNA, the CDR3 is TGCAGTGCTGGACTCAATGAGCAGTTCTTC.

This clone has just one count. The CDR3 nucleotides are TGTGCCAGCAGCTTAACCCAGACTCACGAGCAGTACTTC. Translation: CASSLTQTHEQYF. The genes are TRBV5-4 and TRBJ2-7; D is unclear. Germline assignment: CDR1 SGHNT and CDR2 YYREEE (reference sequence). The V and J ends lost 2 bases and 5 bases respectively, with 11 bases between them. There are 13 residues in the CDR3.

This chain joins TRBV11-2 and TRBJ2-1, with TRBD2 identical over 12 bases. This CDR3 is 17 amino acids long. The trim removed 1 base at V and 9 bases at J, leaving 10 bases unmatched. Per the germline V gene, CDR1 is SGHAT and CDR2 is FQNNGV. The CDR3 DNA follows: TGTGCCAGCAGCTTAGTGTCCGGGACTAGCGGGCTTGGTGAGCAGTTCTTC. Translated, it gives CASSLVSGTSGLGEQFF.

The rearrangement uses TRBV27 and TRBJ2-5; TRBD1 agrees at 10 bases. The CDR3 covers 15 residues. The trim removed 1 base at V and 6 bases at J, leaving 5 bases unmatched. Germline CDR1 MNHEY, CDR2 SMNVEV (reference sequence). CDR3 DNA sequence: TGTGCCAGCAGTTTATACAGACAGGGGGCCAAGACCCAGTACTTC. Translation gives CASSLYRQGAKTQYF.

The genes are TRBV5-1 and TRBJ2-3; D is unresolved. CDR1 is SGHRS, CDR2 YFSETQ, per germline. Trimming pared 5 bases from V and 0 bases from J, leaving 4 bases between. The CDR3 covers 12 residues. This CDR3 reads CASRASTDTQYF. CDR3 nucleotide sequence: TGCGCCAGCAGAGCTAGCACAGATACGCAGTATTTT.

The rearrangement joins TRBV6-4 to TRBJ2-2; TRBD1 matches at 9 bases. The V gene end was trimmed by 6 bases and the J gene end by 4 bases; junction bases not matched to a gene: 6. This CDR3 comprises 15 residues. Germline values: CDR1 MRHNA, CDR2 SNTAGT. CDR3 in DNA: TGTGCCAGCAGCGAGACAGGGGGAGGCACCGGGGAGCTGTTTTTT. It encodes CASSETGGGTGELFF.

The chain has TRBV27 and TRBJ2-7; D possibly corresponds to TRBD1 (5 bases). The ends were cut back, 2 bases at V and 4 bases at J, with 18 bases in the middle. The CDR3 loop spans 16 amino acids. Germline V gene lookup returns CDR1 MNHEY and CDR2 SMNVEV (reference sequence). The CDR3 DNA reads TGTGCCAGCAGTTTAACCAGGGATTCCCTTTTTTACGAGCAGTACTTC. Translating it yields CASSLTRDSLFYEQYF.

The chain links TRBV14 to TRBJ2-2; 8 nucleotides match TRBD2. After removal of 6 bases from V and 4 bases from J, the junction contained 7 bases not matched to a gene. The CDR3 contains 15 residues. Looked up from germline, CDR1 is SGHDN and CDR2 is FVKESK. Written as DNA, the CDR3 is TGTGCCAGCAGGGGACTAGAACCGGCCACCGGGGAGCTGTTTTTT. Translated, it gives CASRGLEPATGELFF. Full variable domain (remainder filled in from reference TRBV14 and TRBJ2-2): EAGVTQFPSHSVIEKGQTVTLRCDPISGHDNLYWYRRVMGKEIKFLLHFVKESKQDESGMPNNRFLAERTGGTYSTLKVQPAELEDSGVYFCASRGLEPATGELFFGEGSRLTVL.

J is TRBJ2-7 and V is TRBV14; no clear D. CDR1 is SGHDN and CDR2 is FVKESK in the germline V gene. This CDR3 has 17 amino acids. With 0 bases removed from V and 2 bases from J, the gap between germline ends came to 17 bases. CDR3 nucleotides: TGTGCCAGCAGCCAAGATCTCCCAGAGGAGTGGCCCTACGAGCAGTACTTC. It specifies CASSQDLPEEWPYEQYF.

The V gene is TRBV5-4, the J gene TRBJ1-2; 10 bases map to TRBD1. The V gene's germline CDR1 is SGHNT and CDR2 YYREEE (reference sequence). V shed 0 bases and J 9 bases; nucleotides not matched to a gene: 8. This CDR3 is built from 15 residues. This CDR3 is CASSLARDRGSSYTF. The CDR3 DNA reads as TGTGCCAGCAGCTTGGCCCGGGACAGGGGTTCTAGCTACACCTTC.

CDR3 loop: CASSQTRDSSIGEQYF. As DNA, the CDR3 is TGCGCCAGCAGTCAGACGAGGGACTCCAGTATAGGTGAGCAGTACTTC. The rearrangement uses TRBV23-1 and TRBJ2-7, with D possibly being TRBD2 (6 bases). TRBV23-1 is identified as an open reading frame with a role that is uncertain. This CDR3 is 16 amino acids long. V lost 3 bases, J lost 7 bases, and 22 bases lay in between.

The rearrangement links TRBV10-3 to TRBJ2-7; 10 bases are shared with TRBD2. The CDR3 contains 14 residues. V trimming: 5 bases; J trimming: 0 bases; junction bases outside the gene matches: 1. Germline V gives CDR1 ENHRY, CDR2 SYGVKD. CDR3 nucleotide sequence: TGTGCCATCAGTTGGACTAGCGGCTCCTACGAGCAGTACTTC. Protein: CAISWTSGSYEQYF.

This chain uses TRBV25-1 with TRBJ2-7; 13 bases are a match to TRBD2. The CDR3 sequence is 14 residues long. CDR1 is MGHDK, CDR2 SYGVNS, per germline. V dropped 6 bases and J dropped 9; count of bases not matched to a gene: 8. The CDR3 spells CASSRTSGRARQYF. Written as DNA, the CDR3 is TGTGCCAGCAGCCGTACTAGCGGGAGGGCTCGGCAGTACTTC.

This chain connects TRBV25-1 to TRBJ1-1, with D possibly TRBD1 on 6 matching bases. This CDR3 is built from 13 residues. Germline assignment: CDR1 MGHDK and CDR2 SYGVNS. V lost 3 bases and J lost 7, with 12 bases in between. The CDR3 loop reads CASSDRGTGEAFF. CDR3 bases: TGTGCCAGCAGTGATAGGGGGACGGGTGAAGCTTTCTTT.

The CDR3 nucleotides read TGTGCCAGCAGTACTACCGTCTCCTACGAGCAGTACTTC. Protein sequence: CASSTTVSYEQYF. This chain links TRBV28 with TRBJ2-7; D unclear. Germline V CDR1 and CDR2: MDHEN, SYDVKM. V lost 5 bases to trimming and J lost 0 bases, with 8 bases between them. The CDR3 is 13 amino acids.

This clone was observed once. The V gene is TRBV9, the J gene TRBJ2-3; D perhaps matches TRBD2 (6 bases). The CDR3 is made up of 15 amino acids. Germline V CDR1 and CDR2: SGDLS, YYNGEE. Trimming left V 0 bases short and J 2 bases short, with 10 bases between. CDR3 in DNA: TGTGCCAGCAGCGTAGCGGGGACTGACACAGATACGCAGTATTTT. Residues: CASSVAGTDTDTQYF.